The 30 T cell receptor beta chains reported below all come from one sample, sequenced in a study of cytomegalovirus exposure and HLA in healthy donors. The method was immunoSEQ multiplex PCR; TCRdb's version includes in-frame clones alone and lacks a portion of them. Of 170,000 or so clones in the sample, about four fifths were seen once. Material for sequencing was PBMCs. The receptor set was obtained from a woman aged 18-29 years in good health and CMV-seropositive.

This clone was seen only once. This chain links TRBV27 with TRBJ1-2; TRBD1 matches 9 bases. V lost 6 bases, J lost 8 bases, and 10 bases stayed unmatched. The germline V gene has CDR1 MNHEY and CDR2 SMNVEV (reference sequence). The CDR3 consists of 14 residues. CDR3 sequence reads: CASRWDRASEGYTF. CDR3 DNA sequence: TGTGCCAGCAGGTGGGACAGGGCCTCGGAGGGCTACACCTTC.

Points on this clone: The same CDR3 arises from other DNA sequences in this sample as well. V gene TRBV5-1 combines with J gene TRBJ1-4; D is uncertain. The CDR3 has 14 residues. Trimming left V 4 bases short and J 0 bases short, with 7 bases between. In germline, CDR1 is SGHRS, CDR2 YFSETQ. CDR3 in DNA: TGCGCCAGCAGCCTTACTGCAACTAATGAAAAACTGTTTTTT. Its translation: CASSLTATNEKLFF.

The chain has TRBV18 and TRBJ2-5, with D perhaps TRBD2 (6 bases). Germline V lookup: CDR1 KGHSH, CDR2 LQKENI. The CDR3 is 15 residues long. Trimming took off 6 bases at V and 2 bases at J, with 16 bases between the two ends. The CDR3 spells CASSRDQTVQETQYF. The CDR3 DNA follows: TGTGCCAGCTCGCGGGACCAGACAGTACAAGAGACCCAGTACTTC.

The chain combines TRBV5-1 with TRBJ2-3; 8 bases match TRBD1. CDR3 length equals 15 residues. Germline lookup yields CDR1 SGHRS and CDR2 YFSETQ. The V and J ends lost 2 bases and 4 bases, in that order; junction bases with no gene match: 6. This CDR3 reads CASSFQDRDPDTQYF. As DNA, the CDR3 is TGCGCCAGCAGCTTCCAGGACAGGGACCCAGATACGCAGTATTTT. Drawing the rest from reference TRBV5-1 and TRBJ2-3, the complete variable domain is KAGVTQTPRYLIKTRGQQVTLSCSPISGHRSVSWYQQTPGQGLQFLFEYFSETQRNKGNFPGRFSGRQFSNSRSEMNVSTLELGDSALYLCASSFQDRDPDTQYFGPGTRLTVL.

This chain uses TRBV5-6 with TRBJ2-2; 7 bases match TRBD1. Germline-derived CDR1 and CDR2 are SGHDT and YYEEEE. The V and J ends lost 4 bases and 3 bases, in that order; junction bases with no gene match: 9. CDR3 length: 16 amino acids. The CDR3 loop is CASSGEGAYDTGELFF. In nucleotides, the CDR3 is TGTGCCAGCAGCGGCGAGGGGGCCTATGACACCGGGGAGCTGTTTTTT.

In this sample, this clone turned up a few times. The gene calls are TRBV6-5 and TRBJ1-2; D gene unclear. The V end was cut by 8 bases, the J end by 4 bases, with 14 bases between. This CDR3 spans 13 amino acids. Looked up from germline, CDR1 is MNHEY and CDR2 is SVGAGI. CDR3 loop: CASGPGVSYGYTF. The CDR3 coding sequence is TGTGCCAGCGGTCCCGGTGTGAGCTATGGCTACACCTTC.

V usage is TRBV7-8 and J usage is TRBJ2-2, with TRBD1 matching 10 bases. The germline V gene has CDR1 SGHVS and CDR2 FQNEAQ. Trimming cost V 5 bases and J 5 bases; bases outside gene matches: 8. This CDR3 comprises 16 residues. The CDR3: CASSRAGTGVTGELFF. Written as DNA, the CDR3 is TGTGCCAGCAGCCGAGCCGGGACAGGGGTTACCGGGGAGCTGTTTTTT.

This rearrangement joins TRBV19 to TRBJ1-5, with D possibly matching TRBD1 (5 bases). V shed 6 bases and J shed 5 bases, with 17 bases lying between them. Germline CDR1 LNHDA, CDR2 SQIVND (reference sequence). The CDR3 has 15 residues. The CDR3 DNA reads TGTGCCAGTAGCATACACAGGCCGGGGGATCAGCCCCAGCATTTT. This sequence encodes CASSIHRPGDQPQHF.

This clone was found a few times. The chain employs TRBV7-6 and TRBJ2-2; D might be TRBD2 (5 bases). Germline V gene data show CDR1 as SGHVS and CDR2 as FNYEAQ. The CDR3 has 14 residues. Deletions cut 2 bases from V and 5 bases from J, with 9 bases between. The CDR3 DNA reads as TGTGCCAGCAGCTTAACTAGTACGACCGGGGAGCTGTTTTTT. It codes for CASSLTSTTGELFF. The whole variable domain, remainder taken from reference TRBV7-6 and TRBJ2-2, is GAGVSQSPRYKVTKRGQDVALRCDPISGHVSLYWYRQALGQGPEFLTYFNYEAQQDKSGLPNDRFSAERPEGSISTLTIQRTEQRDSAMYRCASSLTSTTGELFFGEGSRLTVL.

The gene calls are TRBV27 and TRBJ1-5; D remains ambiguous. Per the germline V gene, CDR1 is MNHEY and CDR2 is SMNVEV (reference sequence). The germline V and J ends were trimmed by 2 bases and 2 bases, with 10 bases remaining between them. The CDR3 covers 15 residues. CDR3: CASSLTRMGNQPQHF. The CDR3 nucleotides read TGTGCCAGCAGTTTAACTAGGATGGGCAATCAGCCCCAGCATTTT.

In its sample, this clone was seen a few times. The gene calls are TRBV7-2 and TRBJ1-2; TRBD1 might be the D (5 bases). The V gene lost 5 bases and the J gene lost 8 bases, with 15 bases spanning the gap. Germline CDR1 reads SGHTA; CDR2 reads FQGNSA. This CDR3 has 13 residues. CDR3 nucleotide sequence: TGTGCCAGCAGCCACCCGGACATTAGAGGCTACACCTTC. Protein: CASSHPDIRGYTF.

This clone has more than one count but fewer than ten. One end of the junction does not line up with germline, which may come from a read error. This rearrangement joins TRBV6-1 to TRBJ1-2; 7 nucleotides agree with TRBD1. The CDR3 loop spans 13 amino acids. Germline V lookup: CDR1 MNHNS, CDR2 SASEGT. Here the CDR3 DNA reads TGTGCCAGCACTGAAGTTTGGACAGGTGGCTACACCTTC. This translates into CASTEVWTGGYTF.

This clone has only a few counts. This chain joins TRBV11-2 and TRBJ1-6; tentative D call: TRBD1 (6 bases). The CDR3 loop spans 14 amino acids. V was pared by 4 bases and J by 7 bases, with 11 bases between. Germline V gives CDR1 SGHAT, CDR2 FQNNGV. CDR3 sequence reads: CASSSGGGNSPLHF. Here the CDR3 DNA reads TGTGCCAGCAGCTCGGGGGGCGGAAATTCACCCCTCCACTTT.

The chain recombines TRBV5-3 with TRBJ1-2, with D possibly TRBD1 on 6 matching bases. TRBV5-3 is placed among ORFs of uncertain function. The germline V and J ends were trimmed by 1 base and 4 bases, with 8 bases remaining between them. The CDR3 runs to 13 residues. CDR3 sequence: CARSLRGTYGYTF. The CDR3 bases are TGTGCCAGAAGCTTGAGGGGGACCTATGGCTACACCTTC.

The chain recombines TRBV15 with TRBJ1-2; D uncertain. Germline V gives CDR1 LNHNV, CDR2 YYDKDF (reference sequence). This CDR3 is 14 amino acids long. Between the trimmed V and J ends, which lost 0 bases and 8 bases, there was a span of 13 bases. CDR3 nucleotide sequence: TGTGCCACCAGCAGAGATGACGGGGAACGGGGCTACACCTTC. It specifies CATSRDDGERGYTF.

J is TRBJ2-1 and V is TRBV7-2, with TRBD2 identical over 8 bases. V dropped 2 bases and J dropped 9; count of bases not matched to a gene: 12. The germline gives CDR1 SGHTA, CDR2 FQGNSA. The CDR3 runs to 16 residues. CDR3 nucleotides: TGTGCCAGCAGCTTAATAGTAACGGGGGGGCCGGGTGAGCAGTTCTTC. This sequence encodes CASSLIVTGGPGEQFF.

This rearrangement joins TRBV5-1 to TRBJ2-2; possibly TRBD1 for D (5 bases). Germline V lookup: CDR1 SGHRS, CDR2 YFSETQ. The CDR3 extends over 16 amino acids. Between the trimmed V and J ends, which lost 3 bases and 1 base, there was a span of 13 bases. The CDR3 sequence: CASSYQGSLNTGELFF. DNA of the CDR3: TGCGCCAGCAGCTATCAGGGCTCCCTGAACACCGGGGAGCTGTTTTTT.

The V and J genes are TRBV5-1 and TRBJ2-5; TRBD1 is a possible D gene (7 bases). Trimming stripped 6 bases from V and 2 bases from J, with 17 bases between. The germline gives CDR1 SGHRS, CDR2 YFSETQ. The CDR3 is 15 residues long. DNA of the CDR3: TGCGCCAGCATCCCCAGGGGGGCCGCTCAAGAGACCCAGTACTTC. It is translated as CASIPRGAAQETQYF.

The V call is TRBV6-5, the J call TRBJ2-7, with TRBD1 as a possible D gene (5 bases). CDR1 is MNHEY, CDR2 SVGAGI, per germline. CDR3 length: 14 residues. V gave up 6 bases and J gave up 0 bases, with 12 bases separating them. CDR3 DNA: TGTGCCAGCAGCCTCCAGGGTGGCTCCTACGAGCAGTACTTC. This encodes CASSLQGGSYEQYF.

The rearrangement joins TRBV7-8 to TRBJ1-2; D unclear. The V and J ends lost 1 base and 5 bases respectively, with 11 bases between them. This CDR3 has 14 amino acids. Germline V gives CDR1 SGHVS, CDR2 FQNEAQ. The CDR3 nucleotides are TGTGCCAGCAGCTTAGGTGGTCAGGATTATGGCTACACCTTC. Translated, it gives CASSLGGQDYGYTF.

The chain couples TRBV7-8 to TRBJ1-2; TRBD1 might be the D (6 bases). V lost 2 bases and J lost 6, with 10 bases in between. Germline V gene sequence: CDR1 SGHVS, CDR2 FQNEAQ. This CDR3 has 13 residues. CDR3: CASSLRGGNGYTF. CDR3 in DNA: TGTGCCAGCAGCTTAAGAGGGGGAAATGGCTACACCTTC.

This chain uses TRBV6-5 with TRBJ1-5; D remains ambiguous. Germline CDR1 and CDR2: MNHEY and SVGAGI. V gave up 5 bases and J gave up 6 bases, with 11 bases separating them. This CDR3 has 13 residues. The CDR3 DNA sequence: TGTGCCAGCAGTCCCCGGGTAGGTCAGCCCCAGCATTTT. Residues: CASSPRVGQPQHF.

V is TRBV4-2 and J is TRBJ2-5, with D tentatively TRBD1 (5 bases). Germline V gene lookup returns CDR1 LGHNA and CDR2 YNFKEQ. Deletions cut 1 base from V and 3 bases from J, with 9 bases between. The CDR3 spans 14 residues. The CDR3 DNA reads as TGTGCCAGCAGCCAAGTCCTGGACAAAGAGACCCAGTACTTC. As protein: CASSQVLDKETQYF.

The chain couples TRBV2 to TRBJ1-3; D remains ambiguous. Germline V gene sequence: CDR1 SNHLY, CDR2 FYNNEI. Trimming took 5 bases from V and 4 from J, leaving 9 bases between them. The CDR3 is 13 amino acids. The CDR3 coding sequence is TGTGCCAGCAGTCGAGAAGAGGGAAACACCATATATTTT. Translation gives CASSREEGNTIYF.

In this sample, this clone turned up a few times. Here the CDR3 DNA reads TGTGCCAGCAGTGAAGCGCTTCGGGACAGGGTGCGTGGCTACACCTTC. It encodes CASSEALRDRVRGYTF. The chain combines TRBV2 with TRBJ1-2; TRBD1 agrees at 9 bases. The CDR3 length is 16 residues. CDR1 SNHLY and CDR2 FYNNEI come from the germline V gene. Trimming took 0 bases from V and 7 from J; bases not matched to a gene: 9. The full variable domain, in which reference TRBV2 and TRBJ1-2 provide the parts outside the CDR3, is EPEVTQTPSHQVTQMGQEVILRCVPISNHLYFYWYRQILGQKVEFLVSFYNNEISEKSEIFDDQFSVERPDGSNFTLKIRSTKLEDSAMYFCASSEALRDRVRGYTFGSGTRLTVV.

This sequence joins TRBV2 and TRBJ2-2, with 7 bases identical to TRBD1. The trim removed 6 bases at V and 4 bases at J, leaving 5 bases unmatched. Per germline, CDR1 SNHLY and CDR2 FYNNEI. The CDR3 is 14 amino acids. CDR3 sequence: CASRKGAATGELFF. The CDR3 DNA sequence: TGTGCCAGCAGGAAGGGGGCGGCCACCGGGGAGCTGTTTTTT.

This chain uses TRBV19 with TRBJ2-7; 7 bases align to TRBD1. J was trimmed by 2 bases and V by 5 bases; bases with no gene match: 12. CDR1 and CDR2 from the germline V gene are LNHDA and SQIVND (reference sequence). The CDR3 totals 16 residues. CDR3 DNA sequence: TGTGCCAGTAGTGGGGGACCGGGACAGAGACCCTACGAGCAGTACTTC. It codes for CASSGGPGQRPYEQYF.

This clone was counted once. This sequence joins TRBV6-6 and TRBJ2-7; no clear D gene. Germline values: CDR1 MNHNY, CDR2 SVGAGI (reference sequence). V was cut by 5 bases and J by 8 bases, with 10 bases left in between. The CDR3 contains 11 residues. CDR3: CASSPAVKQYF. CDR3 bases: TGTGCCAGCAGTCCCGCGGTCAAGCAGTACTTC.

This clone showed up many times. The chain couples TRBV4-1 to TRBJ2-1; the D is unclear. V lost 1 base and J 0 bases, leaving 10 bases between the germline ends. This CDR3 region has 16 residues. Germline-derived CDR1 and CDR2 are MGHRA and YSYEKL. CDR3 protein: CASSQVDLISYNEQFF. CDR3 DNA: TGCGCCAGCAGCCAAGTAGATCTGATCTCCTACAATGAGCAGTTCTTC.

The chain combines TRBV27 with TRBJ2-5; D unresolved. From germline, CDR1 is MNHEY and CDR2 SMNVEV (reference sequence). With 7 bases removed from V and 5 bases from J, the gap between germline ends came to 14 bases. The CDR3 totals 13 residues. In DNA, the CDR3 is TGTGCCAGCACCCGAGGTAGTGGGGAGACCCAGTACTTC. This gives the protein CASTRGSGETQYF.